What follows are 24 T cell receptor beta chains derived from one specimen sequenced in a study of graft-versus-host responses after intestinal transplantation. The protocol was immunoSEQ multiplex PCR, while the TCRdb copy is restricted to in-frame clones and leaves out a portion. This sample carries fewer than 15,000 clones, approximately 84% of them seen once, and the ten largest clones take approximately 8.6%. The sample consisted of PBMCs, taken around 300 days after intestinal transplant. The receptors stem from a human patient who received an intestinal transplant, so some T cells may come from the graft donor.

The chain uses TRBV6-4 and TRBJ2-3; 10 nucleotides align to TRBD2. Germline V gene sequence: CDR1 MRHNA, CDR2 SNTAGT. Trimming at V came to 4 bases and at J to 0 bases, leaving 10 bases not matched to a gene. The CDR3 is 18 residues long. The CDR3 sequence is CASSVEIAGGLSTDTQYF. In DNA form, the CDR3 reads TGTGCCAGCAGTGTGGAAATAGCGGGAGGCCTAAGCACAGATACGCAGTATTTT.

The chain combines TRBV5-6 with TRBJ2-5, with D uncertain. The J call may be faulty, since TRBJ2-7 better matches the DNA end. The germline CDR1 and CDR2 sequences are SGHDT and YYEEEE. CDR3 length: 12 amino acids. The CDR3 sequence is CASSLDLNEQYF. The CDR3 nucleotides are TGTGCCAGCAGCTTGGACTTGAACGAGCAGTACTTC.

CDR3 loop: CASSPGQGSGQPQHF. The CDR3 DNA is TGTGCCAGCAGCCCGGGACAGGGTTCGGGTCAGCCCCAGCATTTT. The chain carries TRBV5-4 and TRBJ1-5, with TRBD1 matching over 9 bases. CDR3 length equals 15 residues. V shed 4 bases and J 6 bases; nucleotides not matched to a gene: 8. Germline CDR1 and CDR2: SGHNT and YYREEE (reference sequence).

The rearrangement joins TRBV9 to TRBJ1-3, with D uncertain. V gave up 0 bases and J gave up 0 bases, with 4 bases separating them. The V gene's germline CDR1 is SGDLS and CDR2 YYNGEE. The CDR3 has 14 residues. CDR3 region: CASSVARSGNTIYF. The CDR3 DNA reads TGTGCCAGCAGCGTAGCCCGCTCTGGAAACACCATATATTTT.

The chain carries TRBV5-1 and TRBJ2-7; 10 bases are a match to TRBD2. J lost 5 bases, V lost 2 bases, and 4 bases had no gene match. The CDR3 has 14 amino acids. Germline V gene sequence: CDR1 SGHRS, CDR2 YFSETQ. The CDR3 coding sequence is TGCGCCAGCAGCTTATCTAGCGGGAGCAACGAGCAGTACTTC. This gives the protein CASSLSSGSNEQYF.

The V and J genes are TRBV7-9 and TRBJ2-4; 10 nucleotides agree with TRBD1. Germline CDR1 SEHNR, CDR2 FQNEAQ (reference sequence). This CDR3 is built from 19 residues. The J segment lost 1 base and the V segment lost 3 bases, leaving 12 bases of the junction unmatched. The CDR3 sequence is CASSFIRRGQGLAKNIQYF. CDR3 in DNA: TGTGCCAGCAGCTTCATTCGAAGGGGACAGGGGCTGGCCAAAAACATTCAGTACTTC.

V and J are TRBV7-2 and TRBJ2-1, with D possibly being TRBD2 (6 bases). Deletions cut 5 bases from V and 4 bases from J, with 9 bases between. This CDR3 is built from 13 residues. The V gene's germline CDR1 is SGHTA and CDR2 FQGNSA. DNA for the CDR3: TGTGCCAGCAGCGTCGGGACTTACAATGAGCAGTTCTTC. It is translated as CASSVGTYNEQFF.

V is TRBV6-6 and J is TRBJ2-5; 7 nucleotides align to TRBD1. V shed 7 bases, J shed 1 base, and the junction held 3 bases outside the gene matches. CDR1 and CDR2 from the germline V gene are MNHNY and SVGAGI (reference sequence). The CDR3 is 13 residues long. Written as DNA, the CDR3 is TGTGCCAGCACAGACAGGGTCCAAGAGACCCAGTACTTC. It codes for CASTDRVQETQYF.

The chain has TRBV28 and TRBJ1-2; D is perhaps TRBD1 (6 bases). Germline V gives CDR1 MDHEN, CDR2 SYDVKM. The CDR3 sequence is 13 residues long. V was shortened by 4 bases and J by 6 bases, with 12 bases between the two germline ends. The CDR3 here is CASSYRRTDGYTF. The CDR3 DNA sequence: TGTGCCAGCAGTTATAGGAGGACAGATGGCTACACCTTC.

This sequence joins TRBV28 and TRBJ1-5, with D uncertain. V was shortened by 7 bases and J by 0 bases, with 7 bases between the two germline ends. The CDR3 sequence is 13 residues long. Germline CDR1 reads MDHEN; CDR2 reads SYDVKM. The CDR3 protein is CASTWNSNQPQHF. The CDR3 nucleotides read TGTGCCAGCACCTGGAATAGCAATCAGCCCCAGCATTTT.

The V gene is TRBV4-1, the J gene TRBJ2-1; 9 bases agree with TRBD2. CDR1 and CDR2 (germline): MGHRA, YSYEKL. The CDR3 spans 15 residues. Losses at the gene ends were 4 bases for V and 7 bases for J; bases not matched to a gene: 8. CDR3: CASSPLAGVNNEQFF. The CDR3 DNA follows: TGCGCCAGCAGCCCATTAGCGGGAGTGAATAATGAGCAGTTCTTC.

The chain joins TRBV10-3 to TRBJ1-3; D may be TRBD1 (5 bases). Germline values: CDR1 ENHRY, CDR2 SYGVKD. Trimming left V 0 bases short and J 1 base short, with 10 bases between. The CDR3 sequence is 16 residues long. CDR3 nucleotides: TGTGCCATCAGTGAGTCCCAGGGAGGATCTGGAAACACCATATATTTT. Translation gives CAISESQGGSGNTIYF.

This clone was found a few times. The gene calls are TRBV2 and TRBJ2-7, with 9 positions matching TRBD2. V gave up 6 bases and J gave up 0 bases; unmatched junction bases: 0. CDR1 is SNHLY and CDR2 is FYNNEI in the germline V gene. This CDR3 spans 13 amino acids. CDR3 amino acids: CASRTSGSYEQYF. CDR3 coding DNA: TGTGCCAGCAGGACTAGCGGCTCCTACGAGCAGTACTTC.

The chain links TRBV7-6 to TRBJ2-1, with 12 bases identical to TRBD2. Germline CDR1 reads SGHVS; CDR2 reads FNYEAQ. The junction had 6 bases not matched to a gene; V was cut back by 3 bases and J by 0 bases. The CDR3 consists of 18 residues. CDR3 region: CASSLTSGRPHSYNEQFF. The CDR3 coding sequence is TGTGCCAGCAGCTTGACTAGCGGGAGACCCCACTCCTACAATGAGCAGTTCTTC.

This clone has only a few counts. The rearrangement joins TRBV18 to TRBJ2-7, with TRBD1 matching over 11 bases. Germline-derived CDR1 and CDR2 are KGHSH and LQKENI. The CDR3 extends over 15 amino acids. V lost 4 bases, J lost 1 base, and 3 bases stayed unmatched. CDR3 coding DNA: TGTGCCAGCTCACTGGGGACAGGGGGTTCCTACGAGCAGTACTTC. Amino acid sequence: CASSLGTGGSYEQYF.

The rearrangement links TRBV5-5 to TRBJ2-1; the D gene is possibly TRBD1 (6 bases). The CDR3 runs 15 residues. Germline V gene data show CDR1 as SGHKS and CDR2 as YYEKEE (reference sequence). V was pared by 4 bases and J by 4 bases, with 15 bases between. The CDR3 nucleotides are TGTGCCAGCAGCCCCGGACAGAATCTATACAATGAGCAGTTCTTC. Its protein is CASSPGQNLYNEQFF. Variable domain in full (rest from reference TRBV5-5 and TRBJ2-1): DAGVTQSPTHLIKTRGQQVTLRCSPISGHKSVSWYQQVLGQGPQFIFQYYEKEERGRGNFPDRFSARQFPNYSSELNVNALLLGDSALYLCASSPGQNLYNEQFFGPGTRLTVL.

The CDR3 loop is CAWSGERLALKNIQYF. CDR3 nucleotide sequence: TGTGCCTGGAGTGGTGAGAGACTAGCCCTTAAAAACATTCAGTACTTC. The chain employs TRBV30 and TRBJ2-4; TRBD2 aligns across 7 bases. This CDR3 is built from 16 residues. V was pared by 1 base and J by 4 bases, with 10 bases of the junction left unmatched. Germline CDR1 and CDR2: GTSNPN and SVGIG (reference sequence).

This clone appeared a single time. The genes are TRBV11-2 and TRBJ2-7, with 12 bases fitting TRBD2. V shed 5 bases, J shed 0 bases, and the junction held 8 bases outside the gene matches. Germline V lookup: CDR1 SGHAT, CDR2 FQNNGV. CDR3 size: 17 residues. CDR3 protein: CASSPRRTSGDSYEQYF. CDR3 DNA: TGTGCCAGCAGCCCCCGCCGGACTAGCGGGGACTCCTACGAGCAGTACTTC. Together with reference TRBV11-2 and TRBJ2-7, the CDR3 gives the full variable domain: EAGVAQSPRYKIIEKRQSVAFWCNPISGHATLYWYQQILGQGPKLLIQFQNNGVVDDSQLPKDRFSAERLKGVDSTLKIQPAKLEDSAVYLCASSPRRTSGDSYEQYFGPGTRLTVT.

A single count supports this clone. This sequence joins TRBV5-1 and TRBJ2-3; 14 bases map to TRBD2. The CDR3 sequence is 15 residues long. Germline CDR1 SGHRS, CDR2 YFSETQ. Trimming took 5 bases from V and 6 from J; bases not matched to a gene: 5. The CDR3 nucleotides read TGCGCCAGCAGATCGGGACTAGCGGGAGCCGATACGCAGTATTTT. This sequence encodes CASRSGLAGADTQYF. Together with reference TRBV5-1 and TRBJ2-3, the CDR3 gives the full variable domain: KAGVTQTPRYLIKTRGQQVTLSCSPISGHRSVSWYQQTPGQGLQFLFEYFSETQRNKGNFPGRFSGRQFSNSRSEMNVSTLELGDSALYLCASRSGLAGADTQYFGPGTRLTVL.

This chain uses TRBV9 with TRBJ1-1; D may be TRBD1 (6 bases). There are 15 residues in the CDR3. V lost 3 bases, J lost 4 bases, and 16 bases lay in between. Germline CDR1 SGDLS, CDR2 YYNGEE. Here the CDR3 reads CASSGGGVGSTEAFF. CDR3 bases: TGTGCCAGCAGCGGAGGGGGGGTTGGATCCACTGAAGCTTTCTTT.

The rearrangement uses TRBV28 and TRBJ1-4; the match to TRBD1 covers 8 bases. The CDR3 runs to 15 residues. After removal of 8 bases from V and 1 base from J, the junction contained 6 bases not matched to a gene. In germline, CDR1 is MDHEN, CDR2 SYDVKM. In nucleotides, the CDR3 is TGTGCCAGCCGGACAGGGATCGGAACTAATGAAAAACTGTTTTTT. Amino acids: CASRTGIGTNEKLFF.

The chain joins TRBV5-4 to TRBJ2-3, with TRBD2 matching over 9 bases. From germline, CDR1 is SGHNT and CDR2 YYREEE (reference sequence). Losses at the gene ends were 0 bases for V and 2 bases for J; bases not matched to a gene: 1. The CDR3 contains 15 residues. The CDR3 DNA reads TGTGCCAGCAGCTTGGCTAGCGGGAACACAGATACGCAGTATTTT. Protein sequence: CASSLASGNTDTQYF.

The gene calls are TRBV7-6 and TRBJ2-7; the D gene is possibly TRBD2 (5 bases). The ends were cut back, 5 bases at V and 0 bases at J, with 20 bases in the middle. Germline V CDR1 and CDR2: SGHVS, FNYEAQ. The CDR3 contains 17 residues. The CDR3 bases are TGTGCCAGCAGCCCTCCGCGGAGGAGTTCGAGCTCCTACGAGCAGTACTTC. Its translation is CASSPPRRSSSSYEQYF.

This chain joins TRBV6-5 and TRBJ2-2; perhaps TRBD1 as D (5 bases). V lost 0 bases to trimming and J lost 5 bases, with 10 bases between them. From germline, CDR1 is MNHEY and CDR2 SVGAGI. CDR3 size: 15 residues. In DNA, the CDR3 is TGTGCCAGCAGTTACTCCCCAGCAGGGACCGGGGAGCTGTTTTTT. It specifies CASSYSPAGTGELFF.